The entry below gives a single T cell receptor beta chain sequence along with its context. Antigen: not known. A read error may account for a junction end that differs from germline. There are 16 residues in the CDR3. Per germline, CDR1 DFQATT and CDR2 SNEGSKA (reference sequence). Then a second PCR, running roughly 7 to 11 cycles, was carried out with a sample-barcoded 5' primer and a J-beta primer mix. One entry per CDR3 protein results from TCRdb running MiXCR on the 5' RACE reads. The data hold some 1.8 million distinct CDR3 sequences, with roughly two fifths observed a single time. Every donor gave approximately 10 milliliters of peripheral blood. The data were obtained in a study of blood T cells in healthy people across ages. Study results and limitations: The percentage of naive T cells correlated strongly with TCR beta diversity. While age rose, TCR beta diversity per million T cells dropped in a roughly linear way. Possibly, changes in expanded clonotypes were confounded because donor CMV status was unknown.

This chain connects TRBV20-1 to TRBJ2-5; 9 nucleotides line up with TRBD2. Sequencing was done on a sample of blood. The clonotype originates from a human donor in good health. CDR3 bases: TGCAGTACTAGAGCCTATGGACTAGCGTCCGGAGAGACCCAGTACTTC. As protein: CSTRAYGLASGETQYF.